The clone carrying this T cell receptor beta chain has at least ten counts. The antigen remains unidentified. The data originate from a study of blood T cells in healthy people across ages. Overall study findings and caveats: Long-lived donors exceeded aged donors in naive CD4+ cells and diversity. Considered underestimates were the diversity estimates obtained from one million T cells.

Ranging in age from roughly 6 to 90, the donors were healthy Caucasian individuals from Russia. Together with a sample-barcoded 5' primer, a J-beta primer mix was included in a second PCR lasting about 6 to 12 cycles. Carrying 12 random nucleotides, a template-switch adaptor labeled each individual cDNA molecule. TCRdb itself ran the 5' RACE reads through MiXCR, one entry per CDR3 protein. In the table there are some 1.4 million distinct CDR3 sequences, approximately 42% of which are singletons. Sequencing used blood. The receptor comes from a woman between 18 and 29 years old in good health.

The CDR3 nucleotides are TGTGCCAGCAGTTTAGGAGGGGGCCTAAAAGAGACCCAGTACTTC. This encodes CASSLGGGLKETQYF. The chain has TRBV27 and TRBJ2-5; D perhaps matches TRBD1 (7 bases). The CDR3 contains 15 residues. Trimming stripped 2 bases from V and 3 bases from J, with 13 bases between. CDR1 is MNHEY and CDR2 is SMNVEV in the germline V gene (reference sequence).